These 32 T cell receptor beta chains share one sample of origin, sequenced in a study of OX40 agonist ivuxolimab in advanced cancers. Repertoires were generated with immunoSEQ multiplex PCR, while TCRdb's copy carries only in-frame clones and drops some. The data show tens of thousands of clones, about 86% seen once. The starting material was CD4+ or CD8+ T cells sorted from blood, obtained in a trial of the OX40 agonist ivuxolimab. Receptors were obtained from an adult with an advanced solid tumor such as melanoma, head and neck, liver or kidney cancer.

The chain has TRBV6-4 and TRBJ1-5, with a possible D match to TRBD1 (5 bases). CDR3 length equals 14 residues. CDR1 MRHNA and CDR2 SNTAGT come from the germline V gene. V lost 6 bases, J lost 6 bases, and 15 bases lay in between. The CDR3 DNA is TGTGCCAGCAGCGCCGATAAAGGGACTCAGCCCCAGCATTTT. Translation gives CASSADKGTQPQHF.

The CDR3 loop reads CASSYSRRATEAFF. The DNA of the CDR3 is TGTGCCAGCAGTTACTCGCGCAGGGCCACTGAAGCTTTCTTT. This chain uses TRBV6-5 with TRBJ1-1; a possible D gene is TRBD1 (5 bases). The length of the CDR3 is 14 residues. The V gene lost 0 bases and the J gene lost 4 bases, with 9 bases spanning the gap. Per the germline V gene, CDR1 is MNHEY and CDR2 is SVGAGI.

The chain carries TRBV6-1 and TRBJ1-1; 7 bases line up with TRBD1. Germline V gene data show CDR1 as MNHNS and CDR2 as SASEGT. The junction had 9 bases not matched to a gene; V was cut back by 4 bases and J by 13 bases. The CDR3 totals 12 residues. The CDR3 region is CASSGGGRVDFF. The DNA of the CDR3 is TGTGCCAGCAGTGGAGGGGGCAGGGTGGATTTCTTT.

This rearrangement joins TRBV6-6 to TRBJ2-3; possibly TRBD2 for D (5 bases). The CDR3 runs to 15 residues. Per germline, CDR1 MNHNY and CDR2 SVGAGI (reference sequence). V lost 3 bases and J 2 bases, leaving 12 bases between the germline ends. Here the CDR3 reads CASSYYGSPTDTQYF. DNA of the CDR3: TGTGCCAGCAGTTATTATGGGAGTCCCACAGATACGCAGTATTTT.

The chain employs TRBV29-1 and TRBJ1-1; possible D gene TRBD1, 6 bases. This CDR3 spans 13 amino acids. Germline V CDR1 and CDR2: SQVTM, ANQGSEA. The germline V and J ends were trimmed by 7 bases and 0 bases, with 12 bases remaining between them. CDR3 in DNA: TGCAGCGCTTACAGGGAGTTGAACACTGAAGCTTTCTTT. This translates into CSAYRELNTEAFF.

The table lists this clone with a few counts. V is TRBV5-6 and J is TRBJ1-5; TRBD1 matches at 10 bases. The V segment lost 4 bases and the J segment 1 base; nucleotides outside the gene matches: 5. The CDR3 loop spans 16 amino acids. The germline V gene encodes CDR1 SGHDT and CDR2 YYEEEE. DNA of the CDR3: TGTGCCAGCAGCCCTAGACAGGGGGCCAGCAATCAGCCCCAGCATTTT. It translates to CASSPRQGASNQPQHF.

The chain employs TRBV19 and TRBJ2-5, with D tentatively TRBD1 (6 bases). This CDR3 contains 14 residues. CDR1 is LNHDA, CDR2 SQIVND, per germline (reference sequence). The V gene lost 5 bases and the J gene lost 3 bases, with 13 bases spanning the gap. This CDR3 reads CASSVRDTKETQYF. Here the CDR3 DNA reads TGTGCCAGTAGTGTCCGGGACACCAAAGAGACCCAGTACTTC.

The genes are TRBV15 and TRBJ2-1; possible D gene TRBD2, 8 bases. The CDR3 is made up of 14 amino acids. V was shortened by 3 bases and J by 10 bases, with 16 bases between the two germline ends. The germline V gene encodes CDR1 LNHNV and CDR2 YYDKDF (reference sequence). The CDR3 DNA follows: TGTGCCACCAGCAGGAGCGGGGGACAGTGGGAGCAGTTCTTC. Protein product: CATSRSGGQWEQFF.

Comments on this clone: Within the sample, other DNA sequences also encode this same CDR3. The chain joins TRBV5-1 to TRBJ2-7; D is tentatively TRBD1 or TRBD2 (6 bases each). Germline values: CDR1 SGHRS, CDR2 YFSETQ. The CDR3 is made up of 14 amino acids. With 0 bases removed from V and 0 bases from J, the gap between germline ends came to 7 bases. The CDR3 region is CASSLEGGSYEQYF. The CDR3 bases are TGCGCCAGCAGCTTGGAGGGGGGCTCCTACGAGCAGTACTTC.

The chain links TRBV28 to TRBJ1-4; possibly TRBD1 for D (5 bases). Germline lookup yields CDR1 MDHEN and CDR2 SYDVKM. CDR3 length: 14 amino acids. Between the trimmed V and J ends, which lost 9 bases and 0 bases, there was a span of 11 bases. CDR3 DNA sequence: TGTGCCAGTACCTTAGGGGCAACTAATGAAAAACTGTTTTTT. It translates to CASTLGATNEKLFF.

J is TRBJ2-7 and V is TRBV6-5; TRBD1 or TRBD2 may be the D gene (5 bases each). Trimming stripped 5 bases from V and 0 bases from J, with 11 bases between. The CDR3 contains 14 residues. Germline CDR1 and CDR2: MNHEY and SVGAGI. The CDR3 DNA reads TGTGCCAGCAGTGAAACGGGGACCTCCTACGAGCAGTACTTC. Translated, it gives CASSETGTSYEQYF.

The CDR3 DNA reads as TGTGCCATCAGTGAGTTCGGGGCTGGAGAGACCCAGTACTTC. This translates into CAISEFGAGETQYF. The chain joins TRBV10-3 to TRBJ2-5, with D perhaps assigned TRBD1 or TRBD2 (5 bases each). The germline gives CDR1 ENHRY, CDR2 SYGVKD. V dropped 1 base and J dropped 4 bases, with 10 bases sitting between them. This CDR3 has 14 residues.

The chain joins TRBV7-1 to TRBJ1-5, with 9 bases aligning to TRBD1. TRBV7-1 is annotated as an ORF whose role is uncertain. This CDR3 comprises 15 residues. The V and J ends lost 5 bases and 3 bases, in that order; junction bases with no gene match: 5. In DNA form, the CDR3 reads TGTGCCAGCAGCCCCGGGACAGGGTACAATCAGCCCCAGCATTTT. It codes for CASSPGTGYNQPQHF.

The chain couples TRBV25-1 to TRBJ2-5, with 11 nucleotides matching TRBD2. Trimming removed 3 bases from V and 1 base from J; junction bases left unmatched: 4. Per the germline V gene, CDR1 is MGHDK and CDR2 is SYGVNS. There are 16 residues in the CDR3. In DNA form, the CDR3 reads TGTGCCAGCAGTGAGGGGCTAGCGGGGGGCCAAGAGACCCAGTACTTC. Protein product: CASSEGLAGGQETQYF.

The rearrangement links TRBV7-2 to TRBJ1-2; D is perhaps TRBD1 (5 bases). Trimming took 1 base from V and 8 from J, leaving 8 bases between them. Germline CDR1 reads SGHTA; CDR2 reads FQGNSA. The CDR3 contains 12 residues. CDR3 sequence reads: CASSLEGDGYTF. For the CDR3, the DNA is TGTGCCAGCAGCTTAGAAGGGGACGGCTACACCTTC.

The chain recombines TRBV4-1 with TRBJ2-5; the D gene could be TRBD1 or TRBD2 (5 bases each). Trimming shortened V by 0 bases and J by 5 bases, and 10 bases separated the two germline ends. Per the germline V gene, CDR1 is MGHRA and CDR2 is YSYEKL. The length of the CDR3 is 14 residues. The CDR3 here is CASSQERGWETQYF. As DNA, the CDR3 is TGCGCCAGCAGCCAAGAACGGGGCTGGGAGACCCAGTACTTC.

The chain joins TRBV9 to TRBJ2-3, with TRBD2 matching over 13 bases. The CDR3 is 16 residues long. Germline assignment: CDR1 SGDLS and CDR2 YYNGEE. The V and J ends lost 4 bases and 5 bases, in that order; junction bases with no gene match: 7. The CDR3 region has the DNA TGTGCCAGCAGCTCGCGGACTAGCGGGAGTGGAGATACGCAGTATTTT. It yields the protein CASSSRTSGSGDTQYF.

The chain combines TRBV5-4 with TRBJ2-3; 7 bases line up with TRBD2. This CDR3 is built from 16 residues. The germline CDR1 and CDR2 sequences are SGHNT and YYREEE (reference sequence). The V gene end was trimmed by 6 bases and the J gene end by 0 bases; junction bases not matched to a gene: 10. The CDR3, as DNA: TGTGCCAGCAACCACCGGGGGGAAAGGAGCACAGATACGCAGTATTTT. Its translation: CASNHRGERSTDTQYF.

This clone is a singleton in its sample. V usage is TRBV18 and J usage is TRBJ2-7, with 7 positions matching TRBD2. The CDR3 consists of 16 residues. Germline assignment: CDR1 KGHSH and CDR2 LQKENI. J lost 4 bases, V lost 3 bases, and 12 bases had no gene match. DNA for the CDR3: TGTGCCAGCTCACCCAATCCAGGGAGCGGGAAGTACGAGCAGTACTTC. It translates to CASSPNPGSGKYEQYF.

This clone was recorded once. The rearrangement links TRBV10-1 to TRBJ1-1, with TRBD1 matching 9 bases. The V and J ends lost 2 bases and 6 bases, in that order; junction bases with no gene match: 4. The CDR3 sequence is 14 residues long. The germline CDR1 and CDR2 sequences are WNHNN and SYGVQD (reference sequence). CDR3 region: CASSESTGGSEAFF. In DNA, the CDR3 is TGCGCCAGCAGTGAGAGTACAGGGGGCTCTGAAGCTTTCTTT.

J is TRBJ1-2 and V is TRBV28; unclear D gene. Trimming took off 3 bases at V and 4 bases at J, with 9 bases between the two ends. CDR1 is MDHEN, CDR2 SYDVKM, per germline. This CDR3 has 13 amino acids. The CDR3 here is CASSLVEPYGYTF. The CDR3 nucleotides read TGTGCCAGCAGTTTGGTAGAACCCTATGGCTACACCTTC.

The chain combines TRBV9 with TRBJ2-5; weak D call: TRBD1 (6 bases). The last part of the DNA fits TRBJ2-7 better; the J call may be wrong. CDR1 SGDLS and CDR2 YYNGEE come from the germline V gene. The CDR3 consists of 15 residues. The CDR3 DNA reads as TGTGCCAGCAGCGCGGCGCCGGGACACCTCTACGAGCAGTACTTC. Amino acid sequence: CASSAAPGHLYEQYF.

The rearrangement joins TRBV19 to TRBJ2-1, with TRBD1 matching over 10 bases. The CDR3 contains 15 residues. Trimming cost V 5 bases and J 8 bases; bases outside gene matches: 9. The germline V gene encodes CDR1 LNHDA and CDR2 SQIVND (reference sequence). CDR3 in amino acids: CASSPDRDRGDEQFF. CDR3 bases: TGTGCCAGTAGTCCGGACCGGGACAGGGGAGATGAGCAGTTCTTC.

The CDR3 here is CASSDGTGADTQYF. DNA of the CDR3: TGTGCCAGCAGTGACGGGACGGGCGCAGATACGCAGTATTTT. The chain employs TRBV6-4 and TRBJ2-3, with D perhaps TRBD1 or TRBD2 (5 bases each). The V gene lost 2 bases and the J gene lost 4 bases, with 10 bases spanning the gap. The CDR3 length is 14 residues. Germline values: CDR1 MRHNA, CDR2 SNTAGT.

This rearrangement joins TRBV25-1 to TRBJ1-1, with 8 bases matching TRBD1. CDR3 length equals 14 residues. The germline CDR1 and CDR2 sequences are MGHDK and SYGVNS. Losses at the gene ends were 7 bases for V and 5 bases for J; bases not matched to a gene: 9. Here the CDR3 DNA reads TGTGCCAGCACCTCGAGGACAGGGAGTACTGAAGCTTTCTTT. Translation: CASTSRTGSTEAFF.

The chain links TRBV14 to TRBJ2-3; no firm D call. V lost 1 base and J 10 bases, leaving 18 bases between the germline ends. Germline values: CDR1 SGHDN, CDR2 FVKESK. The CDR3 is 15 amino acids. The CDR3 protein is CASSQGSGGGIAQYF. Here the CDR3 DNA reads TGTGCCAGCAGCCAAGGGTCAGGCGGTGGAATAGCGCAGTATTTT. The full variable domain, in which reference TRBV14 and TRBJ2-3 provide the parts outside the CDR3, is EAGVTQFPSHSVIEKGQTVTLRCDPISGHDNLYWYRRVMGKEIKFLLHFVKESKQDESGMPNNRFLAERTGGTYSTLKVQPAELEDSGVYFCASSQGSGGGIAQYFGPGTRLTVL.

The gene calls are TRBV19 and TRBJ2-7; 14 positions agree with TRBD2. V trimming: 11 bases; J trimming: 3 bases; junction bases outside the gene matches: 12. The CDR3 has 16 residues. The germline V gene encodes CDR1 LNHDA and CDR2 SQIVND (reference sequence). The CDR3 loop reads CALPRGLAGARYEQYF. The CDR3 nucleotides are TGTGCCCTCCCCCGGGGACTAGCGGGGGCCCGCTACGAGCAGTACTTC.

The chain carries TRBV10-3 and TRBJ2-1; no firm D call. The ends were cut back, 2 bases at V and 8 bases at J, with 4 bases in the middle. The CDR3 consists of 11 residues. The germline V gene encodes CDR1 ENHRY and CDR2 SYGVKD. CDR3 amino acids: CAISEEDEQFF. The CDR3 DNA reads TGTGCCATCAGTGAGGAGGATGAGCAGTTCTTC.

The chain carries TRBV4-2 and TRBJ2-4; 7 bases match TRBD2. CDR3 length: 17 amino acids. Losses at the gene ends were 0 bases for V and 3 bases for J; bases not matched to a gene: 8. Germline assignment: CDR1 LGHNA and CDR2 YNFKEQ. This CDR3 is CASSQDWREWSKNIQYF. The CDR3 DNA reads TGTGCCAGCAGCCAAGATTGGCGGGAGTGGAGCAAAAACATTCAGTACTTC.

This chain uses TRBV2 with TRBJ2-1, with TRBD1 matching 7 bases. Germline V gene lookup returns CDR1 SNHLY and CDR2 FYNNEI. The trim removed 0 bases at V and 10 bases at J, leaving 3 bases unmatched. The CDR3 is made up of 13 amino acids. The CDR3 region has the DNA TGTGCCAGCAGTGAAGCAGACAGGGCAGAGCAGTTCTTC. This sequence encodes CASSEADRAEQFF.

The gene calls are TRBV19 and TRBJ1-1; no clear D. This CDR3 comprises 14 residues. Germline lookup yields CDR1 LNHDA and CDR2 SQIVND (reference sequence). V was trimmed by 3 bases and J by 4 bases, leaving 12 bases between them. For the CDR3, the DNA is TGTGCCAGTAGTATTCTGGGAGGCGGCACTGAAGCTTTCTTT. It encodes CASSILGGGTEAFF.

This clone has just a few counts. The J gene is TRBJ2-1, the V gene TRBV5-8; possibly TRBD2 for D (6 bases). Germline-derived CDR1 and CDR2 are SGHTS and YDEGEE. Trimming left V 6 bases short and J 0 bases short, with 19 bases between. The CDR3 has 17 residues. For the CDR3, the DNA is TGTGCCAGCAAGGAATATAGCGGATGGAGCTCCTACAATGAGCAGTTCTTC. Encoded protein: CASKEYSGWSSYNEQFF.